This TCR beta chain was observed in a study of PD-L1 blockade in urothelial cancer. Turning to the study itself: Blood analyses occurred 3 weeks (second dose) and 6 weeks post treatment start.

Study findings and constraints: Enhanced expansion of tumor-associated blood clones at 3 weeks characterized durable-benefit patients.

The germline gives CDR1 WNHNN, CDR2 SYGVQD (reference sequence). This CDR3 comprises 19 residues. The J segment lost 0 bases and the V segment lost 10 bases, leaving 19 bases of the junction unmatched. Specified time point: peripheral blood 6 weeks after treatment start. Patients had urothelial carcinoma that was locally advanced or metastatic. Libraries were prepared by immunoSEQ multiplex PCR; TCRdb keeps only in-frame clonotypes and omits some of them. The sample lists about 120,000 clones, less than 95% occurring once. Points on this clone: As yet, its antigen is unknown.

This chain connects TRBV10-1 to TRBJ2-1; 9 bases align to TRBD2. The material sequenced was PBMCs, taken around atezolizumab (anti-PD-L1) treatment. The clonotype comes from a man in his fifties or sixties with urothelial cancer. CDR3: CANIDNLAGSDRSYNEQFF. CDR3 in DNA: TGCGCCAACATCGATAATCTAGCGGGGTCTGACCGCTCCTACAATGAGCAGTTCTTC.